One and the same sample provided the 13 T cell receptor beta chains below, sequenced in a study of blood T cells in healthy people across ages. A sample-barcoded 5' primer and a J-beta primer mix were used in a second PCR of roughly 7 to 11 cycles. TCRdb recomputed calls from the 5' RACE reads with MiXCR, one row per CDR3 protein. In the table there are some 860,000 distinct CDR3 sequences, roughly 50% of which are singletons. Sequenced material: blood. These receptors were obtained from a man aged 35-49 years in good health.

The CDR3 is CASSTLGLGGVETQYF. The CDR3 DNA sequence: TGTGCCAGCAGCACCTTAGGACTAGGGGGCGTAGAGACCCAGTACTTC. The chain has TRBV21-1 and TRBJ2-5; the table assigns TRBD1, which was not confirmed against the DNA. TRBV21-1 is flagged as a pseudogene. The CDR3 has 16 amino acids.

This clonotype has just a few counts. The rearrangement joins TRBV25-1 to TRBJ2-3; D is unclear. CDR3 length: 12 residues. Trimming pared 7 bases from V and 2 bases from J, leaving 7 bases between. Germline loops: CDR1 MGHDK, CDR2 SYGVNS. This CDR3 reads CASTSPTDTQYF. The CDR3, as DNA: TGTGCCAGCACCAGTCCCACAGATACGCAGTATTTT.

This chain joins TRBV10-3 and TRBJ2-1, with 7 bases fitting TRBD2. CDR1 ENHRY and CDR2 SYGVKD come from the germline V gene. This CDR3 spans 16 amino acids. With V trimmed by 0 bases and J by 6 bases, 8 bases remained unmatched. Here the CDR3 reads CAISESGLEVSNEQFF. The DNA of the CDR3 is TGTGCCATCAGTGAGTCAGGACTAGAGGTCAGCAATGAGCAGTTCTTC.

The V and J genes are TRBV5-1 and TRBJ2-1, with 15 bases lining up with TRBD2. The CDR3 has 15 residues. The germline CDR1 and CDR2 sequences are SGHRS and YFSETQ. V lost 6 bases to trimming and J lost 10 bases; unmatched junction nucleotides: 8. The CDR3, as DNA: TGCGCCAGCACCCGGGGACTAGCGGGAGGCCGGGAGCAGTTCTTC. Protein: CASTRGLAGGREQFF.

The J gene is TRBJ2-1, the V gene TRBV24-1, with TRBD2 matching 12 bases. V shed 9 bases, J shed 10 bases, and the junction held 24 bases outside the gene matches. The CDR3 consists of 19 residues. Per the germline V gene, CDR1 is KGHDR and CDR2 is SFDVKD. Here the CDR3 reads CATQKGLLAGGPASGEQFF. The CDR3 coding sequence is TGTGCCACCCAGAAGGGGCTGCTAGCGGGGGGGCCTGCCTCAGGGGAGCAGTTCTTC.

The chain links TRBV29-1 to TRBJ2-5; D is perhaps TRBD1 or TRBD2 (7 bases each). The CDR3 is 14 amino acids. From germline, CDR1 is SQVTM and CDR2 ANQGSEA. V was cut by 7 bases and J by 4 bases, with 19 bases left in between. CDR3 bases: TGCAGCGCGCTGAGCGGGACAGTCTTAGAGACCCAGTACTTC. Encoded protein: CSALSGTVLETQYF.

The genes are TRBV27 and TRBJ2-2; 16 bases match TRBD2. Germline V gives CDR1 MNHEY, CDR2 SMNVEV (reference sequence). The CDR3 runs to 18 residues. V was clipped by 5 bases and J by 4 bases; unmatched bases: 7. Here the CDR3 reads CASSRGLAGGPVTGELFF. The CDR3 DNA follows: TGTGCCAGCAGTCGGGGACTAGCGGGGGGGCCCGTCACCGGGGAGCTGTTTTTT.

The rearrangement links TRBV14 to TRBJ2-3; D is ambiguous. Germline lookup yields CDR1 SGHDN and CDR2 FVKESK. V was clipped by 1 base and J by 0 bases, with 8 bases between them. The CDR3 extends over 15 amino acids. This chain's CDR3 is CASSQGTLSTDTQYF. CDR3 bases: TGTGCCAGCAGCCAAGGGACCCTCAGCACAGATACGCAGTATTTT.

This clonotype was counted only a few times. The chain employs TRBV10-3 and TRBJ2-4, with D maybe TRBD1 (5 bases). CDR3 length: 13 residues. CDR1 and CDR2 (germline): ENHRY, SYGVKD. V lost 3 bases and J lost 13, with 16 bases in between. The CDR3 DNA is TGTGCCATCAGTGATAGGTGGGGCTTTGAGCAGTACTTC. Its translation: CAISDRWGFEQYF.

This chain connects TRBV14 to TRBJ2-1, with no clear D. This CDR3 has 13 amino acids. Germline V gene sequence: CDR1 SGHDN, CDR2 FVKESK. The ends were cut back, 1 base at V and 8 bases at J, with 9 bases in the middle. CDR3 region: CASSQARSHEQFF. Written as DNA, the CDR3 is TGTGCCAGCAGCCAAGCGCGATCCCATGAGCAGTTCTTC.

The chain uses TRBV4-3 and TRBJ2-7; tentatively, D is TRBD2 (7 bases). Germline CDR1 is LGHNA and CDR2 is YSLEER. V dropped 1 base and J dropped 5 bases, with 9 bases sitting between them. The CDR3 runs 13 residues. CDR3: CASSQAGGHEQYF. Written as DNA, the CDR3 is TGCGCCAGCAGCCAAGCGGGGGGCCACGAGCAGTACTTC.

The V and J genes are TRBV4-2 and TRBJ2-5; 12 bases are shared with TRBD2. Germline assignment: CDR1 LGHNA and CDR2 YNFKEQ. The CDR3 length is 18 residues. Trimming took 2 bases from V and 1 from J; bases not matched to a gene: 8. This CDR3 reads CASSQRASGGAGQETQYF. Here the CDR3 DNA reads TGTGCCAGCAGCCAAAGGGCTAGCGGGGGGGCCGGCCAAGAGACCCAGTACTTC.

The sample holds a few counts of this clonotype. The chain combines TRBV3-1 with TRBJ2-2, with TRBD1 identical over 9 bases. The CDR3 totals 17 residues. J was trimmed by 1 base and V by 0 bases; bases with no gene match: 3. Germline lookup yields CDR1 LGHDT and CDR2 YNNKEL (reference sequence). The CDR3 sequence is CASSQDGTGKNTGELFF. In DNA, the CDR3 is TGTGCCAGCAGCCAAGATGGGACAGGGAAGAACACCGGGGAGCTGTTTTTT.